This TCR beta chain was profiled in a study of T cell changes during pregnancy in multiple sclerosis. V lost 4 bases and J lost 3; bases outside the gene matches: 5. Germline assignment: CDR1 SGHRS and CDR2 YFSETQ. The CDR3 extends over 14 amino acids. Clones were read by immunoSEQ multiplex PCR, and TCRdb kept only the in-frame ones, dropping some. The table has fewer than 40,000 clones, 89% seen once. The rearrangement links TRBV5-1 to TRBJ2-5; 8 nucleotides align to TRBD2. Sequences were derived from CD8+ T cells from peripheral blood mononuclear cells, sampled in the second trimester of pregnancy. The sequence came from a female donor with multiple sclerosis, enrolled in a pregnancy study. The CDR3 DNA reads as TGCGCCAGCAGCCCCGGGACTAGAAAAGAGACCCAGTACTTC. Translating gives CASSPGTRKETQYF.